This TCR beta chain originates from a study of monozygotic twins with inflammatory bowel disease. TCRalpha and TCRbeta cDNA went through two nested PCRs of approximately 17 and 9 cycles. TCRdb reprocessed the 5' RACE reads, keeping one entry per CDR3 protein, no DNA. Recorded for this sample: roughly 150,000 distinct CDR3 sequences. Germline lookup yields CDR1 SGHRS and CDR2 YFSETQ. The CDR3 sequence is 14 residues long. Points from the study as a whole: Similarity of repertoires did not differ between concordant and discordant twins, possibly from limited power. Immunosuppressive treatments differing between patients may have added repertoire variability.

As for this clonotype: Its target is not known.

This TCR came from a human donor with ulcerative colitis or Crohn's disease, or a healthy co-twin of an affected twin (not recorded which). Material for sequencing was blood. The V gene is TRBV5-1, the J gene TRBJ2-4; TCRdb picks TRBD1, but there is no DNA to check that call. The CDR3 reads CASSLGGQSSMQYF.